This TCR beta chain was documented in a study of blood T cells in healthy people across ages. This clonotype was found many times. Trimming left V 3 bases short and J 0 bases short, with 8 bases between. The CDR3 covers 14 residues. It was with a sample-barcoded 5' primer and a J-beta primer mix that a second PCR of roughly 6 to 12 cycles was run. TCRdb reprocessed the 5' RACE reads with MiXCR, giving one entry per CDR3 protein. This table holds about 1.6 million distinct CDR3 sequences, roughly 30% found once. Sequenced input: blood. V usage is TRBV12-3 or TRBV12-4 and J usage is TRBJ1-1, with D unclear. The TCR originated in a woman aged 30 to 39 in good health. The CDR3 DNA is TGTGCCAGCAGTTTGGCAGGATTGAACACTGAAGCTTTCTTT. Amino acids: CASSLAGLNTEAFF.